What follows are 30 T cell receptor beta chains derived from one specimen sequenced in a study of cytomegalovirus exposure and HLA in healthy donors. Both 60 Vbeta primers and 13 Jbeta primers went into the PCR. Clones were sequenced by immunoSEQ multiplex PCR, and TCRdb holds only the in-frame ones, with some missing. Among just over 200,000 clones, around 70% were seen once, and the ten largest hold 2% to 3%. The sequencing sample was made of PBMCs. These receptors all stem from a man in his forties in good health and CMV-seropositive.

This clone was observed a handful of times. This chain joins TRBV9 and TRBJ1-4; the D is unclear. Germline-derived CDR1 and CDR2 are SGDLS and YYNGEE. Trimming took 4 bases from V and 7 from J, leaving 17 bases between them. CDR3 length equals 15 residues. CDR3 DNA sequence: TGTGCCAGCAGCCAACGCGGCCCTGGCGGTGAAAAACTGTTTTTT. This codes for CASSQRGPGGEKLFF.

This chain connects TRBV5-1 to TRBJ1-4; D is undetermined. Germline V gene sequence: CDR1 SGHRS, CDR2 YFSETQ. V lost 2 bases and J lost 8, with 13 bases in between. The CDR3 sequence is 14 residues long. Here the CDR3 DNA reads TGCGCCAGCAGCTTTAGCCCCTCCGACGAAAAACTGTTTTTT. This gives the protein CASSFSPSDEKLFF.

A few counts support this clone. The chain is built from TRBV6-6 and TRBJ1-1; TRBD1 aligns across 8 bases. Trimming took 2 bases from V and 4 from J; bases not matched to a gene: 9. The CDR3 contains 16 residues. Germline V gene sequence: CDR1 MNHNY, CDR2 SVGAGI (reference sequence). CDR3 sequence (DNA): TGTGCCAGCAGTTACATCCCGGGACAGGTTAGCACTGAAGCTTTCTTT. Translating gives CASSYIPGQVSTEAFF.

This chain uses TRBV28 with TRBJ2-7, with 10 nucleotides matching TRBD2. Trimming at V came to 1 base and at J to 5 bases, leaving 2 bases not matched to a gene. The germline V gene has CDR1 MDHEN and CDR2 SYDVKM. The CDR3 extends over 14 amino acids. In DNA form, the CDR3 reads TGTGCCAGCAGTTTATCCGGACTAGCGGACGAGCAGTACTTC. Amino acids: CASSLSGLADEQYF.

The DNA of the CDR3 is TGTGCCAGCAGCTTAGGACGGGGGGACACGCCGCACACTGAAGCTTTCTTT. Translated, it gives CASSLGRGDTPHTEAFF. The chain joins TRBV7-9 to TRBJ1-1, with D maybe TRBD1 (6 bases). V lost 1 base and J 3 bases, leaving 18 bases between the germline ends. Germline CDR1 and CDR2: SEHNR and FQNEAQ (reference sequence). This CDR3 is built from 17 residues. Supplemented by reference TRBV7-9 and TRBJ1-1, the full variable domain reads DTGVSQNPRHKITKRGQNVTFRCDPISEHNRLYWYRQTLGQGPEFLTYFQNEAQLEKSRLLSDRFSAERPKGSFSTLEIQRTEQGDSAMYLCASSLGRGDTPHTEAFFGQGTRLTVV.

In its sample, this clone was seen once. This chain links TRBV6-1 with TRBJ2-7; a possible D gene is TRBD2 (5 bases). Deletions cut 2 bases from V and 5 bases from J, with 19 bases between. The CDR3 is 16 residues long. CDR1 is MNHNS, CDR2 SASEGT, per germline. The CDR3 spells CASSERFRGIQDEQYF. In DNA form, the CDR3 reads TGTGCCAGCAGTGAAAGATTCCGAGGGATCCAAGACGAGCAGTACTTC.

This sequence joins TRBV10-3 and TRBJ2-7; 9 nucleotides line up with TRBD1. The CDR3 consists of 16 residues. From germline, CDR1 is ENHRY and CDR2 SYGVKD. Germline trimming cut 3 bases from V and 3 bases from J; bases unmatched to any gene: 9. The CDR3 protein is CAISEPGTGRDYEQYF. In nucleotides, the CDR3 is TGTGCCATCAGTGAACCCGGGACAGGGAGGGACTACGAGCAGTACTTC.

In nucleotides, the CDR3 is TGTGCCACCACGCCAGGGTCCCGGCGGGGCCAAGAGACCCAGTACTTC. Translation gives CATTPGSRRGQETQYF. The chain employs TRBV10-3 and TRBJ2-5; D may be TRBD2 (6 bases). V shed 10 bases and J shed 1 base, with 22 bases lying between them. Germline values: CDR1 ENHRY, CDR2 SYGVKD. This CDR3 has 16 amino acids.

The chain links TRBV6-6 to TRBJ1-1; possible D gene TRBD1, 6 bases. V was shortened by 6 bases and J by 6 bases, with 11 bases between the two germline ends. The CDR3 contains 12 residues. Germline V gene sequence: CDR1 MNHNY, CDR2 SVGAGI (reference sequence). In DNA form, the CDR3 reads TGTGCCAGCAGACGGACAGACGCTGAAGCTTTCTTT. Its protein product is CASRRTDAEAFF.

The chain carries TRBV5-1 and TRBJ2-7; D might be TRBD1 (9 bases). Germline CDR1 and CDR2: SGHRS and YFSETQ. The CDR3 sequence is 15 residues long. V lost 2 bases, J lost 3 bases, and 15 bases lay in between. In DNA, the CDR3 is TGCGCCAGCAGCTTTAGCGGGACAGGGCTCTACGAGCAGTACTTC. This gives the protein CASSFSGTGLYEQYF. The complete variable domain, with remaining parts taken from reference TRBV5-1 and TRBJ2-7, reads KAGVTQTPRYLIKTRGQQVTLSCSPISGHRSVSWYQQTPGQGLQFLFEYFSETQRNKGNFPGRFSGRQFSNSRSEMNVSTLELGDSALYLCASSFSGTGLYEQYFGPGTRLTVT.

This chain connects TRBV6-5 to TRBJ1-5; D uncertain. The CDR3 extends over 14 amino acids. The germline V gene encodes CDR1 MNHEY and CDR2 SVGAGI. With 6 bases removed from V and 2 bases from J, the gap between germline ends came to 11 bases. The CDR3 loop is CASSLLGGNQPQHF. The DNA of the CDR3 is TGTGCCAGCAGCCTTCTCGGGGGCAATCAGCCCCAGCATTTT.

The chain's CDR3 is CASSLAPGYEQYF. The CDR3 nucleotides are TGCGCCAGCAGCCTCGCCCCCGGCTACGAGCAGTACTTC. This sequence joins TRBV5-1 and TRBJ2-7; the D is unclear. The germline gives CDR1 SGHRS, CDR2 YFSETQ. This CDR3 spans 13 amino acids. The germline V and J ends were trimmed by 4 bases and 3 bases, with 11 bases remaining between them. The full variable domain, with the rest looked up from reference TRBV5-1 and TRBJ2-7, is KAGVTQTPRYLIKTRGQQVTLSCSPISGHRSVSWYQQTPGQGLQFLFEYFSETQRNKGNFPGRFSGRQFSNSRSEMNVSTLELGDSALYLCASSLAPGYEQYFGPGTRLTVT.

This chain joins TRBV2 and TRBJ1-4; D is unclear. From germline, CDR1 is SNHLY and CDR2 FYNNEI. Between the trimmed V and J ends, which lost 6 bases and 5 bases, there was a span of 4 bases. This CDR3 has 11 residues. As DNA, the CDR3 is TGTGCCAGCAGGGAGAATGAAAAACTGTTTTTT. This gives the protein CASRENEKLFF.

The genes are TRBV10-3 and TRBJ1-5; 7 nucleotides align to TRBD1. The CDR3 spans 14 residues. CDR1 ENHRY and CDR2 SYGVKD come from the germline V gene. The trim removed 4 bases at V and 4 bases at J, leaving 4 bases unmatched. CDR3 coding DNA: TGTGCCATCAGTGGGACAGGCCCTAATCAGCCCCAGCATTTT. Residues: CAISGTGPNQPQHF.

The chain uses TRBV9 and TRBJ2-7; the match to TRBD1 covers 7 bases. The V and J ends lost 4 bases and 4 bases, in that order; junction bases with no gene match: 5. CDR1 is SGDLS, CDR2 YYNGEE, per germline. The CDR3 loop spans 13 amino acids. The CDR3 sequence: CASSPGRGYEQYF. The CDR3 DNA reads TGTGCCAGCAGCCCCGGCAGGGGGTACGAGCAGTACTTC.

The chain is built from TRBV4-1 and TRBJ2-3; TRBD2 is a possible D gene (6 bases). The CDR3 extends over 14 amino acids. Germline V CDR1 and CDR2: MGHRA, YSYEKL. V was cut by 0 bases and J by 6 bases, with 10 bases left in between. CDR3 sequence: CASSQDGGWDTQYF. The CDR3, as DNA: TGCGCCAGCAGCCAAGATGGAGGGTGGGATACGCAGTATTTT.

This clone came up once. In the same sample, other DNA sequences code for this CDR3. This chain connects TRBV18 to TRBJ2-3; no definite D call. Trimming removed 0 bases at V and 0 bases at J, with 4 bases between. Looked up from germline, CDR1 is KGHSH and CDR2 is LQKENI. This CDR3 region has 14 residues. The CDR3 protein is CASSPPSSTDTQYF. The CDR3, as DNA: TGTGCCAGCTCACCACCGAGTAGCACAGATACGCAGTATTTT. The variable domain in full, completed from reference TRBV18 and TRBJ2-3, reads NAGVMQNPRHLVRRRGQEARLRCSPMKGHSHVYWYRQLPEEGLKFMVYLQKENIIDESGMPKERFSAEFPKEGPSILRIQQVVRGDSAAYFCASSPPSSTDTQYFGPGTRLTVL.

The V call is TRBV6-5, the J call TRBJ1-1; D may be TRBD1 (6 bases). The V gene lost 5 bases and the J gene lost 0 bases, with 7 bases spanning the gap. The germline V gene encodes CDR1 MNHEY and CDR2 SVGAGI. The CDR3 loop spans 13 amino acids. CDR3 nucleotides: TGTGCCAGCAGTCGACAGGTGAACACTGAAGCTTTCTTT. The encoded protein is CASSRQVNTEAFF.

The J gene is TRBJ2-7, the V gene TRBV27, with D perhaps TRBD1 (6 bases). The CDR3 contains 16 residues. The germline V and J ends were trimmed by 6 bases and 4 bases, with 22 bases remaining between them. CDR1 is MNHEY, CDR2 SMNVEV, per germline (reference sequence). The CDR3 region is CASSSPDSRGGYEQYF. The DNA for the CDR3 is TGTGCCAGCAGCTCCCCGGACAGCCGAGGGGGATACGAGCAGTACTTC.

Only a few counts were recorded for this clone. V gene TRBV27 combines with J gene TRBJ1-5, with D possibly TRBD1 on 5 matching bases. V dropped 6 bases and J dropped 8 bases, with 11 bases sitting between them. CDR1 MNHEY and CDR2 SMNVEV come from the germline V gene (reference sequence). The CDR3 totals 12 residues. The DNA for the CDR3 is TGTGCCAGCAGACGGGGGTTGGAGCCCCAGCATTTT. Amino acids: CASRRGLEPQHF.

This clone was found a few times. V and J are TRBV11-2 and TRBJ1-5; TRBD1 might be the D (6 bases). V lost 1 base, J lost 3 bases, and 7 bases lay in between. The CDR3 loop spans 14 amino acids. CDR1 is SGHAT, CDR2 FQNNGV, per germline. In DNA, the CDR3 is TGTGCCAGCAGCTTAGCAGGGGACAATCAGCCCCAGCATTTT. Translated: CASSLAGDNQPQHF. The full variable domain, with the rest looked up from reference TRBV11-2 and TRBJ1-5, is EAGVAQSPRYKIIEKRQSVAFWCNPISGHATLYWYQQILGQGPKLLIQFQNNGVVDDSQLPKDRFSAERLKGVDSTLKIQPAKLEDSAVYLCASSLAGDNQPQHFGDGTRLSIL.

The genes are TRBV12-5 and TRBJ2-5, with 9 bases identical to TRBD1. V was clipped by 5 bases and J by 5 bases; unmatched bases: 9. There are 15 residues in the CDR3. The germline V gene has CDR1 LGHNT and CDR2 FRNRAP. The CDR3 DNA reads TGTGCTAGTGGTAGGGGACAGGGATCCCTGGAGACCCAGTACTTC. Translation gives CASGRGQGSLETQYF.

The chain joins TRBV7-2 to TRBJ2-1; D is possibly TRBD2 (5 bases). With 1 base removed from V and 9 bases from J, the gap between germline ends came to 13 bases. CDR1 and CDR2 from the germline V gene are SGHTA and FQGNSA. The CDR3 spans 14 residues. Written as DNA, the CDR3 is TGTGCCAGCAGCTTAGGGATCTTAGGGAGTGAGCAGTTCTTC. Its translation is CASSLGILGSEQFF.

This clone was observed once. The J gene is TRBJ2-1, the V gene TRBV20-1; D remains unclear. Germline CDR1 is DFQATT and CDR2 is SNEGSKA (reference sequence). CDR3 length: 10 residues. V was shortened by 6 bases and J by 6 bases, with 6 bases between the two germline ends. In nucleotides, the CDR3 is TGCAGTGCCCATTTCAATGAGCAGTTCTTC. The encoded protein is CSAHFNEQFF.

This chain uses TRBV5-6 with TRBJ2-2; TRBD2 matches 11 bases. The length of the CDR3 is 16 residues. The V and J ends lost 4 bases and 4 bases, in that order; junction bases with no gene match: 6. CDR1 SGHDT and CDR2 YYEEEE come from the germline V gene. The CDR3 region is CASSGRLAGSTGELFF. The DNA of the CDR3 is TGTGCCAGCAGCGGACGACTAGCGGGGAGCACCGGGGAGCTGTTTTTT.

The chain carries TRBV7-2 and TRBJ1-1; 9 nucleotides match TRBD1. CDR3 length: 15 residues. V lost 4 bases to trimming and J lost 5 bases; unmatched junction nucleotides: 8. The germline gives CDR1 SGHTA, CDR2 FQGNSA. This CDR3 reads CASSSDRGVWTEAFF. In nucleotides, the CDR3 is TGTGCCAGCAGCTCGGACAGGGGAGTTTGGACTGAAGCTTTCTTT.

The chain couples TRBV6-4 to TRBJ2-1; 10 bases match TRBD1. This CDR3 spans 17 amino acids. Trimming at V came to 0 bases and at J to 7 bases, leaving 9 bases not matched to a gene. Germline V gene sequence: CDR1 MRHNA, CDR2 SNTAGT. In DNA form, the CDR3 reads TGTGCCAGCAGTGACTCCCTCCGGGACAGGGGTAGGAATGAGCAGTTCTTC. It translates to CASSDSLRDRGRNEQFF.

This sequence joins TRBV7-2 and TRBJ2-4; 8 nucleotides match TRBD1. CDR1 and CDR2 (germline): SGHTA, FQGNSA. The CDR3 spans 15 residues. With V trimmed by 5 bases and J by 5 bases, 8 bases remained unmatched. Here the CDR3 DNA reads TGTGCCAGCAGCCCAGCAGGGGGCACCCAAAACATTCAGTACTTC. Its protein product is CASSPAGGTQNIQYF. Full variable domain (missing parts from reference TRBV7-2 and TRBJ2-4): GAGVSQSPSNKVTEKGKDVELRCDPISGHTALYWYRQSLGQGLEFLIYFQGNSAPDKSGLPSDRFSAERTGGSVSTLTIQRTQQEDSAVYLCASSPAGGTQNIQYFGAGTRLSVL.

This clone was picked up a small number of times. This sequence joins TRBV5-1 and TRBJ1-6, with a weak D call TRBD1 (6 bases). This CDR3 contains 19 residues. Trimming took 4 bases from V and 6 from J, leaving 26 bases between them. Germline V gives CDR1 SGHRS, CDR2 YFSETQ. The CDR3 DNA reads TGCGCCAGCAGCGCTCAGGACAGCGGCGTCCTTTACGTTAATTCACCCCTCCACTTT. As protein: CASSAQDSGVLYVNSPLHF.

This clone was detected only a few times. CDR3 amino acids: CASSLPSDRGNTEAFF. The CDR3 region has the DNA TGTGCCAGCAGCTTACCTTCGGACAGGGGGAACACTGAAGCTTTCTTT. The V gene is TRBV7-8, the J gene TRBJ1-1, with 9 bases matching TRBD1. The germline gives CDR1 SGHVS, CDR2 FQNEAQ. This CDR3 has 16 amino acids. Germline trimming cut 2 bases from V and 1 base from J; bases unmatched to any gene: 5.